This TCR beta chain was identified in a study of spatial heterogeneity in lung cancer. As for time point: blood at routine non-recurrence follow-up after resection. Tumor, nontumor lung or frozen PBMC supplied whole RNA, sequenced without sorting. The CDR3 contains 17 residues. Unmatched junction bases numbered 8, after V lost 0 bases and J lost 4 bases. Per germline, CDR1 MGHRA and CDR2 YSYEKL. Each CDR3 protein is one row after TCRdb ran MiXCR on the 5' RACE reads. The data contain some 120,000 distinct CDR3 sequences, 12% of them singletons. The sequence was collected from a male donor with early-stage non-small cell lung cancer. The chain carries TRBV4-1 and TRBJ2-5; 10 positions match TRBD2. The specimen comprised PBMCs, sampled at follow-up. The CDR3 region has the DNA TGCGCCAGCAGCCAAGATCGGGCAGCGGGGGGGCGAGAGACCCAGTACTTC. This gives the protein CASSQDRAAGGRETQYF.